This TCR beta chain was sequenced during a study of human thymus T cells. Sequencing was performed with immunoSEQ multiplex PCR; in TCRdb, only in-frame clones are kept and a portion is missing. The data show about 130,000 clones, around 94% seen once. As concerns this clone: The antigen is not known.

Thymic tissue was derived from resections collected during corrective heart surgery. Donor material was obtained from healthy Finnish infants undergoing corrective surgery for congenital heart defects. Findings of the study overall: Among unrelated individuals, related research reported thymic repertoires that overlapped highly. Apparent skewing of V and J gene usage characterized both thymic and blood repertoires.

This TCR came from a boy under two years old with a congenital heart defect but otherwise immunologically healthy. Sequenced: thymus tissue.

CDR3 sequence reads: CASSPRGQSLYGYTF. The CDR3 coding sequence is TGCGCCAGCAGCCCAAGAGGACAGTCCCTCTATGGCTACACCTTC. The chain carries TRBV4-3 and TRBJ1-2, with D tentatively TRBD1 (6 bases). Trimming took off 4 bases at V and 4 bases at J, with 16 bases between the two ends. In germline, CDR1 is LGHNA, CDR2 YSLEER. The CDR3 sequence is 15 residues long.